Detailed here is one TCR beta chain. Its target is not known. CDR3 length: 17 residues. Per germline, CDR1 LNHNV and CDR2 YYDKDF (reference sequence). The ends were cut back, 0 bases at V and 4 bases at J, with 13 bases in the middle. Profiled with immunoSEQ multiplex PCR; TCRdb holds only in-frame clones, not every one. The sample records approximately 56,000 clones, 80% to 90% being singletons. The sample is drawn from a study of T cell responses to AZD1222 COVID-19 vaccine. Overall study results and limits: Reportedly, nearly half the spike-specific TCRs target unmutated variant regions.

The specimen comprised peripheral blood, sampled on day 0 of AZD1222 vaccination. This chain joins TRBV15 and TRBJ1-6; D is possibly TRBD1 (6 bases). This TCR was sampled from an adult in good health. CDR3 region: CATSRDPGASYNSPLHF. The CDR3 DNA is TGTGCCACCAGCAGAGATCCGGGGGCTTCGTATAATTCACCCCTCCACTTT.